Shown below are 24 T cell receptor beta chains from a single sample sequenced in a study of T-cell reconstitution after alpha-beta-depleted transplantation in children. TCRbeta library construction was performed incorporating unique molecular identifiers. TCRdb re-called the PCR reads with MiXCR, one entry per CDR3 protein. The sample has some 450,000 distinct CDR3 sequences, roughly 43% seen once. The specimen comprised PBMCs, sampled before TCRalphabeta/CD19-depleted stem cell transplant. Source of these receptors: a girl under 10 years old with aplastic anemia, due to receive a stem cell transplant.

The rearrangement links TRBV29-1 to TRBJ1-1, with no clear D. This CDR3 spans 12 amino acids. The germline CDR1 and CDR2 sequences are SQVTM and ANQGSEA. V lost 6 bases to trimming and J lost 2 bases, with 10 bases between them. In nucleotides, the CDR3 is TGCAGCGTCCGGACTGGTAACACTGAAGCTTTCTTT. Amino acid sequence: CSVRTGNTEAFF.

The chain combines TRBV2 with TRBJ1-1; 9 nucleotides align to TRBD1. CDR3 length equals 16 residues. The trim removed 6 bases at V and 5 bases at J, leaving 13 bases unmatched. The V gene's germline CDR1 is SNHLY and CDR2 FYNNEI. For the CDR3, the DNA is TGTGCCAGCAGCCGGACAGGGGCCATCGTTCAAACTGAAGCTTTCTTT. Translation gives CASSRTGAIVQTEAFF.

V and J are TRBV20-1 and TRBJ2-1; unclear D gene. This CDR3 comprises 12 residues. CDR1 is DFQATT and CDR2 is SNEGSKA in the germline V gene (reference sequence). Written as DNA, the CDR3 is TGCACCGGTACATCAACTGGGCATGAGCAGTTCTTC. This gives the protein CTGTSTGHEQFF.

This clonotype was seen a handful of times. J is TRBJ1-3 and V is TRBV20-1; no reliable D call. There are 11 residues in the CDR3. V lost 5 bases, J lost 8 bases, and 10 bases lay in between. Germline CDR1 reads DFQATT; CDR2 reads SNEGSKA (reference sequence). CDR3 coding DNA: TGCAGTGCTGTTACCGGAGACACCATATATTTT. It is translated as CSAVTGDTIYF.

This clonotype was counted ten times or more. V and J are TRBV7-8 and TRBJ1-5; D is perhaps TRBD1 (5 bases). CDR1 and CDR2 from the germline V gene are SGHVS and FQNEAQ. V was clipped by 1 base and J by 2 bases, with 18 bases between them. This CDR3 is built from 18 residues. CDR3 amino acids: CASSLGRKQGRGNQPQHF. The CDR3 coding sequence is TGTGCCAGCAGCTTAGGGCGGAAGCAGGGCAGAGGCAATCAGCCCCAGCATTTT.

This chain uses TRBV7-7 with TRBJ2-1; maybe TRBD2 (5 bases). The V end was cut by 2 bases, the J end by 7 bases, with 12 bases between. This CDR3 has 14 amino acids. CDR1 is SSHAT and CDR2 is FNYEAQ in the germline V gene (reference sequence). Here the CDR3 DNA reads TGTGCCAGCAGCTTAATAACTAGTAGTAATGAGCAGTTCTTC. Translated: CASSLITSSNEQFF.

This clonotype came up many times. The chain links TRBV4-2 to TRBJ2-3; 9 nucleotides line up with TRBD2. V was pared by 5 bases and J by 2 bases, with 11 bases of the junction left unmatched. The CDR3 sequence is 17 residues long. From germline, CDR1 is LGHNA and CDR2 YNFKEQ. CDR3: CASSIIAGVETTDTQYF. CDR3 in DNA: TGTGCCAGCAGCATAATAGCGGGAGTGGAAACCACAGATACGCAGTATTTT.

This clonotype appeared a few times. Just one base apart from a much larger clone, this may be a read error. The CDR3 sequence is CASSLVNSVYGDTF. The CDR3 DNA reads as TGCGCCAGCAGCTTGGTGAACAGTGTCTATGGCGACACCTTC. The chain carries TRBV5-1 and TRBJ1-2; D is unresolved. The germline V gene has CDR1 SGHRS and CDR2 YFSETQ. This CDR3 comprises 14 residues.

This clonotype was observed many times. J is TRBJ2-3 and V is TRBV6-2 or TRBV6-3; 7 positions agree with TRBD1. The CDR3 totals 15 residues. V lost 6 bases to trimming and J lost 4 bases; unmatched junction nucleotides: 10. Germline CDR1 reads MNHEY; CDR2 reads SVGEGT. CDR3 bases: TGTGCCAGCAGGGACATAGGGGGCGATGCAGATACGCAGTATTTT. Its translation: CASRDIGGDADTQYF.

V and J are TRBV7-9 and TRBJ2-2; 8 bases align to TRBD2. The CDR3 runs 15 residues. CDR1 is SEHNR and CDR2 is FQNEAQ in the germline V gene (reference sequence). The V gene end was trimmed by 8 bases and the J gene end by 3 bases; junction bases not matched to a gene: 8. The CDR3: CASGSSGRHTGELFF. As DNA, the CDR3 is TGTGCCAGCGGCTCCAGCGGGAGACACACCGGGGAGCTGTTTTTT.

This clonotype was seen ten or more times. The chain couples TRBV5-1 to TRBJ1-5; D may be TRBD1 (5 bases). The CDR3 runs 15 residues. Germline CDR1 SGHRS, CDR2 YFSETQ. Deletions cut 2 bases from V and 6 bases from J, with 15 bases between. In DNA, the CDR3 is TGCGCCAGCAGCTTTGGGGGGGATTACGGTCAGCCCCAGCATTTT. Translated, it gives CASSFGGDYGQPQHF.

The CDR3 DNA follows: TGTGCCAGCACCGAAGGAAGGGACGGGGAGCTGTTTTTT. The encoded protein is CASTEGRDGELFF. The V call is TRBV21-1, the J call TRBJ2-2. TRBV21-1 is annotated as a pseudogene. The CDR3 length is 13 residues.

This clonotype has a handful of counts. A read error may produce the germline difference seen at one junction end. The V call is TRBV27, the J call TRBJ2-2; D possibly corresponds to TRBD1 (6 bases). The CDR3 runs 15 residues. The germline V gene has CDR1 MNHEY and CDR2 SMNVEV (reference sequence). The CDR3 sequence is CASSLRQGSTGDLFF. As DNA, the CDR3 is TGTGCCAGCAGTCTCCGGCAGGGGAGCACCGGGGACCTGTTTTTT.

This clonotype was counted between two and nine times. V gene TRBV15 combines with J gene TRBJ1-1; maybe TRBD1 (6 bases). The CDR3 covers 15 residues. CDR1 and CDR2 from the germline V gene are LNHNV and YYDKDF (reference sequence). Between the trimmed V and J ends, which lost 0 bases and 5 bases, there was a span of 13 bases. The CDR3 bases are TGTGCCACCAGCAGAGATCAAGGAGGGGGTACTGAAGCTTTCTTT. Translation: CATSRDQGGGTEAFF.

As regards this clonotype: This may be a read error: a much more frequent sequence differs by one nucleotide. The chain couples TRBV20-1 to TRBJ2-7, with D perhaps being TRBD1 or TRBD2 (5 bases each). Germline V gene lookup returns CDR1 DFQATT and CDR2 SNEGSKA (reference sequence). The CDR3 has 14 residues. The V end was cut by 6 bases, the J end by 2 bases, with 17 bases between. This chain's CDR3 is CSATPGVRAYEQYF. The CDR3 DNA reads as TGCAGTGCCACCCCCGGGGTCAGGGCCTACGAGCAGTACTTC.

The V and J genes are TRBV5-1 and TRBJ2-7, with D perhaps given as TRBD1 or TRBD2 (5 bases each). Germline V CDR1 and CDR2: SGHRS, YFSETQ. The CDR3 loop spans 12 amino acids. Trimming removed 7 bases from V and 5 bases from J, with 13 bases in between. CDR3 residues: CASRDLQDEQYF. CDR3 bases: TGCGCCAGCCGGGACCTCCAAGACGAGCAGTACTTC. Filled out from reference TRBV5-1 and TRBJ2-7, the complete variable domain reads KAGVTQTPRYLIKTRGQQVTLSCSPISGHRSVSWYQQTPGQGLQFLFEYFSETQRNKGNFPGRFSGRQFSNSRSEMNVSTLELGDSALYLCASRDLQDEQYFGPGTRLTVT.

V gene TRBV7-2 combines with J gene TRBJ2-3; TRBD2 aligns across 7 bases. The V gene's germline CDR1 is SGHTA and CDR2 FQGNSA. V lost 4 bases to trimming and J lost 2 bases; unmatched junction nucleotides: 3. The CDR3 totals 14 residues. In DNA, the CDR3 is TGTGCCAGCAGCTACGGACTAGTCACAGATACGCAGTATTTT. Its protein product is CASSYGLVTDTQYF.

The J gene is TRBJ1-2, the V gene TRBV7-9; possible D gene TRBD1, 5 bases. Germline V gene lookup returns CDR1 SEHNR and CDR2 FQNEAQ (reference sequence). V was cut by 7 bases and J by 4 bases, with 25 bases left in between. This CDR3 contains 17 residues. The CDR3 bases are TGTGCCAGCATCCCTCTTTCCCCGGGGCCGAGCCCCTATGGCTACACCTTC. It encodes CASIPLSPGPSPYGYTF.

The chain combines TRBV7-9 with TRBJ2-1; D is possibly TRBD2 (5 bases). This CDR3 contains 12 residues. Germline V lookup: CDR1 SEHNR, CDR2 FQNEAQ (reference sequence). The V end lost 5 bases, the J end lost 15 bases, and 17 bases lay between the germline ends. The CDR3 spells CASSPREDSRFF. The CDR3 DNA is TGTGCCAGCAGCCCCCGGGAAGATAGTCGGTTCTTC.

This clonotype showed up just once. CDR3 protein: CSARPLAGGNTDTQYF. The CDR3 DNA sequence: TGCAGCGCCCGACCACTAGCGGGAGGGAACACAGATACGCAGTATTTT. The genes are TRBV29-1 and TRBJ2-3; 13 bases align to TRBD2. This CDR3 is 16 amino acids long. With 7 bases clipped from V and 2 bases from J, the junction kept 9 bases outside the gene matches. Germline V gives CDR1 SQVTM, CDR2 ANQGSEA.

In this sample, this clonotype turned up a few times. This chain joins TRBV20-1 and TRBJ2-7; the match to TRBD1 covers 7 bases. The V gene's germline CDR1 is DFQATT and CDR2 SNEGSKA (reference sequence). V lost 0 bases, J lost 0 bases, and 5 bases stayed unmatched. This CDR3 is 15 amino acids long. The CDR3 region has the DNA TGCAGTGCTAGAGATACGAGACAGGGCTCCTACGAGCAGTACTTC. Translated: CSARDTRQGSYEQYF.

This clonotype was seen more than once but under ten times. The CDR3 DNA follows: TGTGCCAGCAGCAAGAACCGGGACCGTCCGGGGGACATTCAGTACTTC. Translation gives CASSKNRDRPGDIQYF. V usage is TRBV7-9 and J usage is TRBJ2-4; D perhaps matches TRBD2 (6 bases). The CDR3 runs 16 residues. Germline V CDR1 and CDR2: SEHNR, FQNEAQ (reference sequence). V lost 5 bases and J 8 bases, leaving 22 bases between the germline ends.

With regard to this clonotype: A much larger clone lies one base from this, so it may be a read error. The chain combines TRBV12-3 or TRBV12-4 with TRBJ2-3, with 9 positions matching TRBD1. The CDR3 length is 16 residues. The CDR3 loop reads CASSLQSGQGPGYTGF. CDR3 bases: TGTGCCAGCAGTTTACAATCGGGACAGGGCCCCGGGTATACAGGGTTT.

This clonotype was found many times. The chain is built from TRBV10-3 and TRBJ2-7; 9 bases align to TRBD2. This CDR3 is built from 14 residues. Unmatched junction bases numbered 9, after V lost 8 bases and J lost 4 bases. Germline CDR1 reads ENHRY; CDR2 reads SYGVKD. CDR3 loop: CAIWSGGGGYEQYF. The CDR3 DNA reads as TGTGCCATCTGGAGTGGCGGGGGGGGGTACGAGCAGTACTTC.